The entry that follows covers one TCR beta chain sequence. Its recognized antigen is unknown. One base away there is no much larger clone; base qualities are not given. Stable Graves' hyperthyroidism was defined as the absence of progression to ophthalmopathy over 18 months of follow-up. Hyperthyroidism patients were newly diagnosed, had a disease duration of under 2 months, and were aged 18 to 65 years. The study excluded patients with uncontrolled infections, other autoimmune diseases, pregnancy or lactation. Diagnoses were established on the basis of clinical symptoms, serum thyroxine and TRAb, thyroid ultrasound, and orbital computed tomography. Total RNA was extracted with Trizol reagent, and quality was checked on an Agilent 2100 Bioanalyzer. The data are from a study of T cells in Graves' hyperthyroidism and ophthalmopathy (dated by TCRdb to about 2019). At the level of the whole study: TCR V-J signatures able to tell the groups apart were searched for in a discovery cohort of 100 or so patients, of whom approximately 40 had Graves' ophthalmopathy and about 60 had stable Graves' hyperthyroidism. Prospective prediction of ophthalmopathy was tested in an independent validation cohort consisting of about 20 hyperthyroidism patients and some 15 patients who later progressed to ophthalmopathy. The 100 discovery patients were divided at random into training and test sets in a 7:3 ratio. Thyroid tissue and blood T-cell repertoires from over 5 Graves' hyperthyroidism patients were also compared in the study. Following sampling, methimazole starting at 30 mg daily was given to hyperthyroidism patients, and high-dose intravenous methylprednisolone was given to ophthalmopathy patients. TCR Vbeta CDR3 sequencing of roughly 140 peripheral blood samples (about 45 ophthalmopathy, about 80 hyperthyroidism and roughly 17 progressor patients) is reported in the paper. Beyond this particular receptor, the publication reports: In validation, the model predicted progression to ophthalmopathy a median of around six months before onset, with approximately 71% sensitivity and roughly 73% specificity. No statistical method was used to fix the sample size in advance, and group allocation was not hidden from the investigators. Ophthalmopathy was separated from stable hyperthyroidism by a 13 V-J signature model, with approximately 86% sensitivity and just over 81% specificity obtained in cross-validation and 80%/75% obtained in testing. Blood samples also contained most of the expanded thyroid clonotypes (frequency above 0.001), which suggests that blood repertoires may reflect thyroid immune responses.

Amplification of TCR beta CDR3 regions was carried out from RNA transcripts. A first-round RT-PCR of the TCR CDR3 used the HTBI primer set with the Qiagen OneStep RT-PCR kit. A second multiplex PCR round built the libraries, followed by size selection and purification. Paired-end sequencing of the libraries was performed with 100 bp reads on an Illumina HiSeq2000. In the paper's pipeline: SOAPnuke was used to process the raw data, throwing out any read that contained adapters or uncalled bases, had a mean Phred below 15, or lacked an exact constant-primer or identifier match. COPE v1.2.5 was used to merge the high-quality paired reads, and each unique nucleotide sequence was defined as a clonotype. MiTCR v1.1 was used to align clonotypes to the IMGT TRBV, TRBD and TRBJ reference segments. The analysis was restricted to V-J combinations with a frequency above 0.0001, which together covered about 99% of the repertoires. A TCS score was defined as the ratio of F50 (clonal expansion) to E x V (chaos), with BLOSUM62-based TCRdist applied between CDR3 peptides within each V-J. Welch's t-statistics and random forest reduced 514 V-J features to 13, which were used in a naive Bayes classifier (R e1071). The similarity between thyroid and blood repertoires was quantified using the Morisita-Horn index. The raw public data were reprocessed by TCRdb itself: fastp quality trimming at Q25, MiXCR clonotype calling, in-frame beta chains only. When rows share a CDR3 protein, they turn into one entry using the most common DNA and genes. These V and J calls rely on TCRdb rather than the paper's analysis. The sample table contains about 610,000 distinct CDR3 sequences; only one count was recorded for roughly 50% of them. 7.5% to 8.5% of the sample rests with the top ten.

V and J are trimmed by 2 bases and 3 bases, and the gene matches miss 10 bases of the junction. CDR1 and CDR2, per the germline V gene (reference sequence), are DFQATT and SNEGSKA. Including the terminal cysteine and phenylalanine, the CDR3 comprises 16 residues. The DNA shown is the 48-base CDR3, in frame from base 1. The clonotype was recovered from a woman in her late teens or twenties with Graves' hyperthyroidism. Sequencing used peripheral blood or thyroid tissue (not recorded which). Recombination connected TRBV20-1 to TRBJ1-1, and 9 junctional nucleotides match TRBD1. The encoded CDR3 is CSARPTGGELYTEAFF. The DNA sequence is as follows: TGCAGTGCTAGACCCACAGGGGGCGAGTTGTACACTGAAGCTTTCTTT.